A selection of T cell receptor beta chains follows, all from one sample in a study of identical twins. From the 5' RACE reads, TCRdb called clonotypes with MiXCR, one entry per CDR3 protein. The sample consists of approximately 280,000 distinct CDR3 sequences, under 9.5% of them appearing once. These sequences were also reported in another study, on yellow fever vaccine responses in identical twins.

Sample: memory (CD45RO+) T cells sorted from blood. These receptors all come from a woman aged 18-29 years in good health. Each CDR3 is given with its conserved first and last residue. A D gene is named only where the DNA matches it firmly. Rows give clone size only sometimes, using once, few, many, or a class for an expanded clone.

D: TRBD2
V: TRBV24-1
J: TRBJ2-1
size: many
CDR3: CATSDIPGLASFSSSYNEQFF
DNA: TGTGCCACCAGTGATATACCGGGACTAGCCTCGTTTAGTAGCTCCTACAATGAGCAGTTCTTC

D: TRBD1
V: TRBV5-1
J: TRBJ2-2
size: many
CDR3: CASSFKGAANTGELFF
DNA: TGCGCCAGCAGCTTCAAGGGGGCCGCGAACACCGGGGAGCTGTTTTTT

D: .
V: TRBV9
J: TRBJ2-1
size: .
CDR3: CASSGLATRFYNEQFF
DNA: TGTGCCAGCAGCGGGCTAGCGACACGATTCTACAATGAGCAGTTCTTC

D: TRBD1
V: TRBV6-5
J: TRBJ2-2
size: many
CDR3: CASSWTGSTGELFF
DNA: TGTGCCAGCAGTTGGACAGGTTCCACCGGGGAGCTGTTTTTT

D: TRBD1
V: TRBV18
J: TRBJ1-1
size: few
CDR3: CASSLRRDRETEAFF
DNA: TGTGCCAGCTCACTAAGGAGGGACAGGGAAACTGAAGCTTTCTTT

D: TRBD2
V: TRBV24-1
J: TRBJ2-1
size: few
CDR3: CATSDGLAGSSYNEQFF
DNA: TGTGCCACCAGTGATGGACTAGCGGGGAGCTCCTACAATGAGCAGTTCTTC

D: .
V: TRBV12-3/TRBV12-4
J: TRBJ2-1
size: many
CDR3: CASTRGSSYNEQFF
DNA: TGTGCCAGCACTCGGGGAAGCTCCTACAATGAGCAGTTCTTC

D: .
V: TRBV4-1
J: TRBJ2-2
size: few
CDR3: CASSPDRATYLTRTGELFF
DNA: TGCGCCAGCAGCCCTGACCGGGCGACATATCTAACACGGACCGGGGAGCTGTTTTTT

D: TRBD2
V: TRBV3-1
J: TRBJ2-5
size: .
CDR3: CASSQGMISGGRIGETQYF
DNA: TGTGCCAGCAGCCAAGGGATGATTAGCGGGGGCCGGATCGGAGAGACCCAGTACTTC

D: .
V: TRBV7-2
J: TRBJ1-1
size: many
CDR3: CASSLITGMNTEAFF
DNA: TGTGCCAGCAGCTTAATCACAGGCATGAACACTGAAGCTTTCTTT

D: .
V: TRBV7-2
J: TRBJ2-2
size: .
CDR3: CASSSGDRTGGELFF
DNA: TGTGCCAGCAGCTCCGGGGACCGAACGGGCGGGGAGCTGTTTTTT

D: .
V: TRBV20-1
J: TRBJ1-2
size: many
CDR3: CSATADVGYTF
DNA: TGCAGTGCTACCGCGGACGTGGGCTACACCTTC

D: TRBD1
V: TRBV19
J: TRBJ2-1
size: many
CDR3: CASSIEGQSSYNEQFF
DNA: TGTGCCAGTAGTATAGAGGGACAGAGCTCCTACAATGAGCAGTTCTTC

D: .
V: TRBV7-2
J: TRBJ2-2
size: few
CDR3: CASSFYYGELFF
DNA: TGTGCCAGCAGCTTCTACTACGGGGAGCTGTTTTTT

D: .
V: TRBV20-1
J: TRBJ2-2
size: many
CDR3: CSALRDGGPGELFF
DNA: TGCAGTGCTCTCCGGGACGGGGGCCCCGGGGAGCTGTTTTTT

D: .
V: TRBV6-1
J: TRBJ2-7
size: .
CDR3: CASSISIASQGYEQYF
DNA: TGTGCCAGCAGTATAAGTATCGCTAGCCAGGGCTACGAGCAGTACTTC

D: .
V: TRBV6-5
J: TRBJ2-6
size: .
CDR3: CASSSGDTSGANVLTF
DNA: TGTGCCAGCAGTTCCGGGGACACTTCTGGGGCCAACGTCCTGACTTTC

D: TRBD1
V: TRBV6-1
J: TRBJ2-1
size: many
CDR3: CASSLRTGVRNEQFF
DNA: TGTGCCAGCAGCCTTAGGACAGGGGTTCGCAATGAGCAGTTCTTC

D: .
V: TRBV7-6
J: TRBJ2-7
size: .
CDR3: CASSSATYEQYF
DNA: TGTGCCAGCAGTTCCGCAACCTACGAGCAGTACTTC

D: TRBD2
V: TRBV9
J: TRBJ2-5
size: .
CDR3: CASSNPTSPDRETQYF
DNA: TGTGCCAGCAGCAATCCGACTAGCCCTGATCGGGAGACCCAGTACTTC

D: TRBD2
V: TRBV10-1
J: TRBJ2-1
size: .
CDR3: CASSEGGGIYNEQFF
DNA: TGCGCCAGCAGTGAGGGGGGAGGGATCTACAATGAGCAGTTCTTC

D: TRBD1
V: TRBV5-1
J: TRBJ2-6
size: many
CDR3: CASSDRVIGANVLTF
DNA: TGCGCCAGCAGCGACAGGGTAATTGGGGCCAACGTCCTGACTTTC

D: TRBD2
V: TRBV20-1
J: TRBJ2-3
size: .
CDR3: CSARRAGNTDTQYF
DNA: TGCAGTGCTAGGAGAGCGGGAAACACAGATACGCAGTATTTT

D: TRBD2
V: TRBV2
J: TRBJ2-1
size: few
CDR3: CASRSSSGRDEQFF
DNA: TGTGCCAGCAGGAGCTCTAGCGGGAGGGATGAGCAGTTCTTC

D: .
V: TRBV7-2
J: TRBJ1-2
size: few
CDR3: CASSSRTNYGYTF
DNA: TGTGCCAGCAGCTCAAGGACAAACTATGGCTACACCTTC

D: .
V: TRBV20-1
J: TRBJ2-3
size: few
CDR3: CSARGSGDTQYF
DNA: TGCAGTGCTAGGGGCAGCGGAGATACGCAGTATTTT

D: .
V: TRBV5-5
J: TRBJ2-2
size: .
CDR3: CASSFGPALTGELFF
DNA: TGTGCCAGCAGCTTCGGCCCAGCCTTGACCGGGGAGCTGTTTTTT

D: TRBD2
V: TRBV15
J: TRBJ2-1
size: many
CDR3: CATSRDLAGEFNEQFF
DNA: TGTGCCACCAGCAGAGATCTAGCGGGAGAATTCAATGAGCAGTTCTTC

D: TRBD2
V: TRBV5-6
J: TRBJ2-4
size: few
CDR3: CASSLSAGGSKNIQYF
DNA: TGTGCCAGCAGCTTGAGTGCGGGAGGGTCCAAAAACATTCAGTACTTC

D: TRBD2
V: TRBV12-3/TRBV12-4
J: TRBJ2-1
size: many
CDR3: CASSRPRTSGGPVHYNEQFF
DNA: TGTGCCAGCTCCCGTCCCCGGACTAGCGGGGGGCCTGTGCATTACAATGAGCAGTTCTTC

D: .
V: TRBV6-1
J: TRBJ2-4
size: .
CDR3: CASSELLAKNIQYF
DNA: TGTGCCAGCAGCGAACTATTAGCCAAAAACATTCAGTACTTC

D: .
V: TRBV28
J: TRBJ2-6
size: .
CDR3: CASLYSGANVLTF
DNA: TGTGCCAGCCTATACTCTGGGGCCAACGTCCTGACTTTC

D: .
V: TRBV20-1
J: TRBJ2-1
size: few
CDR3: CSARRDWNYNEQFF
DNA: TGCAGTGCTAGGCGGGACTGGAACTACAATGAGCAGTTCTTC

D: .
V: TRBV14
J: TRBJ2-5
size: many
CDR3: CASSHYQETQYF
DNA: TGTGCCAGCAGCCACTACCAAGAGACCCAGTACTTC